This is a list of T cell receptor beta chains from one sample in a study of blood T cell repertoires in COVID-19. Only in-frame clones appear in the TCRdb table, and some are missing; sequencing was by immunoSEQ multiplex PCR. The sample shows approximately 100,000 clones, 75% to 90% of them seen only once. Input material: peripheral blood. The source is an elderly woman with acute or convalescent COVID-19. Each CDR3 is given with its conserved first and last residue. The D gene is left open where the match is weak. The size field is filled for only some rows; it gives once, few, many or a size class.

.	TRBV27	TRBJ2-7	.	CASSIRTAYEQYF	TGTGCCAGCAGTATCCGGACAGCCTACGAGCAGTACTTC
.	TRBV5-1	TRBJ2-7	TRBD1	CASSQGQGGYEQYF	TGCGCCAGCAGCCAGGGACAGGGAGGCTACGAGCAGTACTTC
once	TRBV11-2	TRBJ2-3	.	CASSLPLTGTDTQYF	TGTGCCAGCAGCTTACCCCTTACAGGAACAGATACGCAGTATTTT
.	TRBV29-1	TRBJ1-1	.	CSVGHWGGTEAFF	TGCAGCGTGGGTCATTGGGGCGGCACTGAAGCTTTCTTT
.	TRBV20-1	TRBJ2-1	.	CSARDVNEQFF	TGCAGTGCTAGAGACGTCAATGAGCAGTTCTTC
.	TRBV5-1	TRBJ1-6	.	CASSSERMDNSPLHF	TGCGCCAGCAGCTCGGAGAGGATGGATAATTCACCCCTCCACTTT
.	TRBV10-3	TRBJ1-2	.	CAISGAGPTYTF	TGTGCCATCAGTGGGGCAGGCCCGACCTACACCTTC
.	TRBV10-3	TRBJ2-7	.	CAISDGVSVSYEQYF	TGTGCCATCAGTGACGGTGTCTCGGTCTCCTACGAGCAGTACTTC
.	TRBV6-5	TRBJ2-2	TRBD1	CASSQDRGTGGLFF	TGTGCCAGCAGCCAAGACAGGGGCACCGGTGGGCTGTTTTTT
once	TRBV6-1	TRBJ1-5	.	CASSEAAEPQHF	TGTGCCAGCAGTGAAGCCGCGGAGCCCCAGCATTTT
.	TRBV18	TRBJ1-5	.	CASSESGKYSNQPQHF	TGTGCCAGCTCAGAATCCGGGAAATATAGCAATCAGCCCCAGCATTTT
.	TRBV5-8	TRBJ1-2	.	CASSFYETDYGYTF	TGTGCCAGCAGCTTTTATGAGACAGATTATGGCTACACCTTC
.	TRBV4-1	TRBJ2-3	.	CASSQEWTPTDTQYF	TGCGCCAGCAGCCAAGAATGGACTCCCACAGATACGCAGTATTTT
.	TRBV7-9	TRBJ1-5	TRBD1	CASSLGTGSSNQPQHF	TGTGCCAGCAGCTTAGGGACAGGGTCTAGCAATCAGCCCCAGCATTTT
.	TRBV10-3	TRBJ2-7	TRBD1	CAISGGTGRYEQYF	TGTGCCATCAGTGGAGGGACAGGCCGCTACGAGCAGTACTTC
.	TRBV18	TRBJ2-1	TRBD1	CASSPRTGAYVNEQFF	TGTGCCAGCTCACCACGGACAGGGGCGTATGTCAATGAGCAGTTCTTC
.	TRBV28	TRBJ1-2	.	CASSLFGGNYGYTF	TGTGCCAGCAGTTTATTTGGGGGGAACTATGGCTACACCTTC
.	TRBV6-6	TRBJ1-4	.	CASSRIQGTNEKLFF	TGTGCCAGCAGTCGTATTCAGGGAACTAATGAAAAACTGTTTTTT
.	TRBV5-1	TRBJ2-3	.	CASSLDLVSPTDTQYF	TGCGCCAGCAGCTTGGACTTGGTCTCCCCCACAGATACGCAGTATTTT
.	TRBV5-1	TRBJ2-5	TRBD2	CASSFTSGGASETQYF	TGCGCCAGCAGCTTTACTAGCGGGGGGGCCTCTGAGACCCAGTACTTC
.	TRBV5-6	TRBJ1-2	TRBD1	CASYPTGSYGYTF	TGTGCCAGCTACCCGACAGGGTCCTATGGCTACACCTTC
.	TRBV10-3	TRBJ1-2	TRBD1	CAISQQGFLSNYGYTF	TGTGCCATCAGCCAACAGGGGTTCCTCTCTAACTATGGCTACACCTTC
many	TRBV30	TRBJ1-1	TRBD1	CARDHRGTTEAFF	TGTGCCCGGGACCACAGGGGGACCACTGAAGCTTTCTTT
.	TRBV11-2	TRBJ2-7	.	CASSLPASGSSWQYF	TGTGCCAGCAGCTTACCGGCGAGCGGGTCTTCGTGGCAGTACTTC
.	TRBV4-2	TRBJ1-2	TRBD1	CASSQGPGTGGIGYTF	TGTGCCAGCAGCCAAGGACCAGGGACAGGGGGTATTGGCTACACCTTC
.	TRBV11-3	TRBJ1-5	TRBD1	CASHSRDRGRQPQHF	TGTGCCAGCCATAGCCGGGACAGGGGGCGACAGCCCCAGCATTTT
.	TRBV29-1	TRBJ1-3	TRBD1	CSVSRDREDTIYF	TGCAGCGTGTCCCGGGACAGGGAGGACACCATATATTTT
.	TRBV23-1	TRBJ1-4	TRBD1	CASSPLPGTEATNEKLFF	TGCGCCAGCAGTCCACTACCCGGGACAGAAGCAACTAATGAAAAACTGTTTTTT
few	TRBV6-5	TRBJ2-7	.	CASFSSRVGYEQYF	TGTGCCAGCTTTTCTTCGAGGGTAGGCTACGAGCAGTACTTC
.	TRBV7-8	TRBJ1-1	.	CASSLMGQANTEAFF	TGTGCCAGCAGCTTAATGGGACAAGCGAACACTGAAGCTTTCTTT
few	TRBV4-1	TRBJ2-3	TRBD2	CASSQAGGKGFSTDTQYF	TGCGCCAGCAGCCAAGCGGGAGGAAAGGGATTCAGCACAGATACGCAGTATTTT
.	TRBV7-9	TRBJ1-1	.	CASFRVNTEAFF	TGTGCCAGCTTCCGGGTGAACACTGAAGCTTTCTTT
few	TRBV18	TRBJ1-2	.	CASSPQDSSYGYTF	TGTGCCAGCTCACCCCAGGACAGCAGCTATGGCTACACCTTC
.	TRBV7-9	TRBJ2-2	TRBD1	CASSSDKDRGRRAGELFF	TGTGCCAGCAGCTCCGACAAAGACAGGGGGCGAAGGGCCGGGGAGCTGTTTTTT
.	TRBV20-1	TRBJ1-4	.	CSASQGSNEKLFF	TGCAGTGCTAGTCAGGGGAGTAATGAAAAACTGTTTTTT
.	TRBV11-2	TRBJ2-7	.	CASSLAVPYEQYF	TGTGCCAGCAGCTTAGCGGTGCCCTACGAGCAGTACTTC
few	TRBV7-9	TRBJ1-2	TRBD1	CASSLGAGQGTYGYTF	TGTGCCAGCAGCTTAGGCGCGGGACAGGGGACCTATGGCTACACCTTC
.	TRBV30	TRBJ2-2	.	CAFGADPANTGELFF	TGTGCCTTTGGGGCCGACCCCGCGAACACCGGGGAGCTGTTTTTT
.	TRBV30	TRBJ1-5	.	CAWSGTAAGNQPQHF	TGTGCCTGGAGTGGGACAGCGGCGGGCAATCAGCCCCAGCATTTT
.	TRBV2	TRBJ2-2	.	CASSEQATGTGELFF	TGTGCCAGCAGTGAACAAGCGACCGGGACCGGGGAGCTGTTTTTT
.	TRBV7-2	TRBJ2-7	.	CASSHDGGTGAYEQYF	TGTGCCAGCAGCCACGACGGGGGGACAGGTGCCTACGAGCAGTACTTC
once	TRBV28	TRBJ1-2	TRBD1	CASSFRGDRNYGYTF	TGTGCCAGCAGTTTTCGCGGGGACAGGAACTATGGCTACACCTTC
.	TRBV11-2	TRBJ2-7	.	CASSSYPRGAYEQYF	TGTGCCAGCAGCTCATATCCCAGAGGTGCCTACGAGCAGTACTTC
.	TRBV7-2	TRBJ2-3	.	CASSLAGGRVADTQYF	TGTGCCAGCAGCTTAGCGGGGGGGCGTGTTGCAGATACGCAGTATTTT
.	TRBV10-3	TRBJ2-5	.	CAISEGGETQYF	TGTGCCATCAGTGAAGGCGGGGAGACCCAGTACTTC
few	TRBV5-1	TRBJ2-2	TRBD1	CASSGTGGRTGELFF	TGCGCCAGCAGCGGGACAGGGGGGAGAACCGGGGAGCTGTTTTTT